Below are 10 T cell receptor beta chains sequenced from a single sample in a study of cytomegalovirus exposure and HLA in healthy donors. It was with 60 Vbeta and 13 Jbeta primers that the PCR ran. Profiled with immunoSEQ multiplex PCR; TCRdb holds only in-frame clones, not every one. The data show roughly 150,000 clones, approximately 81% seen once. The sequencing sample was made of PBMCs. Receptors were obtained from a woman aged 18-29 years in good health and CMV-seronegative.

Only one count was recorded for this clone. The chain recombines TRBV2 with TRBJ2-5; D call uncertain. The length of the CDR3 is 13 residues. V lost 4 bases, J lost 0 bases, and 6 bases lay in between. Germline CDR1 and CDR2: SNHLY and FYNNEI. The CDR3 loop reads CASSGAYQETQYF. In DNA form, the CDR3 reads TGTGCCAGCAGTGGGGCGTACCAAGAGACCCAGTACTTC.

The V and J genes are TRBV19 and TRBJ2-5; 7 nucleotides line up with TRBD2. CDR1 and CDR2 (germline): LNHDA, SQIVND (reference sequence). This CDR3 has 12 amino acids. The V segment lost 5 bases and the J segment 5 bases; nucleotides outside the gene matches: 2. In nucleotides, the CDR3 is TGTGCCAGTAGTCCCGGGGGGGAGACCCAGTACTTC. It translates to CASSPGGETQYF.

The rearrangement uses TRBV5-8 and TRBJ2-7; 7 bases are a match to TRBD2. Germline CDR1 SGHTS, CDR2 YDEGEE. V lost 1 base, J lost 5 bases, and 12 bases stayed unmatched. The CDR3 consists of 16 residues. The CDR3 nucleotides are TGTGCCAGCAGCTTGCATATAGTGGGAGGGGTCCACGAGCAGTACTTC. It specifies CASSLHIVGGVHEQYF.

The genes are TRBV28 and TRBJ2-6, with D perhaps matching TRBD2 (7 bases). V was shortened by 8 bases and J by 4 bases, with 27 bases between the two germline ends. CDR3 length: 19 residues. From germline, CDR1 is MDHEN and CDR2 SYDVKM. This chain's CDR3 is CASCSPGAGRGSGANVLTF. CDR3 in DNA: TGTGCCAGCTGCTCACCGGGGGCAGGGAGGGGGTCGGGGGCCAACGTCCTGACTTTC.

The V and J genes are TRBV18 and TRBJ2-2; 10 bases are a match to TRBD2. Per the germline V gene, CDR1 is KGHSH and CDR2 is LQKENI. This CDR3 contains 15 residues. V trimming: 4 bases; J trimming: 2 bases; junction bases outside the gene matches: 1. The CDR3 loop reads CASSLAGGNTGELFF. CDR3 in DNA: TGTGCCAGCTCACTAGCGGGAGGTAACACCGGGGAGCTGTTTTTT.

This clone has just a few counts. This same CDR3 is encoded by further DNA sequences in the sample. This chain connects TRBV14 to TRBJ1-2, with D possibly being TRBD1 (6 bases). From germline, CDR1 is SGHDN and CDR2 FVKESK. The CDR3 extends over 13 amino acids. Between the trimmed V and J ends, which lost 3 bases and 2 bases, there was a span of 7 bases. In DNA form, the CDR3 reads TGTGCCAGCAGCCAGGGGGCCAACTATGGCTACACCTTC. Translated: CASSQGANYGYTF.

The chain combines TRBV7-2 with TRBJ2-2; 11 nucleotides match TRBD2. Unmatched junction bases numbered 9, after V lost 8 bases and J lost 4 bases. This CDR3 region has 16 residues. Germline V CDR1 and CDR2: SGHTA, FQGNSA. CDR3 loop: CASSLRLAGITGELFF. Here the CDR3 DNA reads TGTGCCAGCTCCCTCCGACTAGCGGGGATCACCGGGGAGCTGTTTTTT.

This chain uses TRBV7-2 with TRBJ2-3, with 10 bases matching TRBD2. The V gene end was trimmed by 2 bases and the J gene end by 2 bases; junction bases not matched to a gene: 1. The CDR3 has 15 amino acids. Germline V CDR1 and CDR2: SGHTA, FQGNSA. CDR3 protein: CASSLSGGDTDTQYF. The CDR3 coding sequence is TGTGCCAGCAGCTTAAGCGGGGGGGACACAGATACGCAGTATTTT.

The rearrangement uses TRBV2 and TRBJ1-1; D remains unclear. CDR3 length: 14 amino acids. Trimming took off 1 base at V and 4 bases at J, with 10 bases between the two ends. Germline CDR1 reads SNHLY; CDR2 reads FYNNEI. CDR3: CASSEVGGGTEAFF. DNA for the CDR3: TGTGCCAGCAGTGAAGTAGGAGGCGGCACTGAAGCTTTCTTT.

The chain combines TRBV4-1 with TRBJ2-1; D is undetermined. V was trimmed by 1 base and J by 5 bases, leaving 6 bases between them. CDR1 MGHRA and CDR2 YSYEKL come from the germline V gene. The CDR3 is 13 residues long. The CDR3 region is CASSQGQDNEQFF. CDR3 DNA: TGCGCCAGCAGCCAAGGCCAGGACAATGAGCAGTTCTTC.